The next 22 T cell receptor beta chains were all read from a single sample in a study of cytomegalovirus exposure and HLA in healthy donors. Primers: 60 Vbeta forward and 13 Jbeta reverse. TCRdb keeps only in-frame clones here, not all; method: immunoSEQ multiplex PCR. Here the sample spans approximately 100,000 clones, roughly 80% being singletons. The sample taken for sequencing was PBMCs. Every receptor here comes from a man aged 35-49 years in good health and CMV-seronegative.

J is TRBJ1-5 and V is TRBV5-6; 8 bases match TRBD1. Losses at the gene ends were 5 bases for V and 4 bases for J; bases not matched to a gene: 5. CDR1 SGHDT and CDR2 YYEEEE come from the germline V gene. This CDR3 region has 14 residues. This CDR3 is CASSLTGVNQPQHF. In DNA form, the CDR3 reads TGTGCCAGCAGTCTGACAGGGGTAAATCAGCCCCAGCATTTT.

The chain couples TRBV11-2 to TRBJ2-3; 8 bases line up with TRBD2. Germline V gives CDR1 SGHAT, CDR2 FQNNGV. V gave up 0 bases and J gave up 4 bases; unmatched junction bases: 3. This CDR3 has 15 amino acids. CDR3 region: CASSLDNGGADTQYF. In DNA form, the CDR3 reads TGTGCCAGCAGCTTAGATAACGGGGGGGCAGATACGCAGTATTTT.

CDR3 DNA sequence: TGTGCCAGCAGCCCTGGAGGGGGCACTGAATTCACTGAAGCTTTCTTT. Translation: CASSPGGGTEFTEAFF. The chain carries TRBV6-6 and TRBJ1-1, with TRBD1 matching over 7 bases. V was clipped by 6 bases and J by 4 bases; unmatched bases: 14. This CDR3 has 16 amino acids. CDR1 is MNHNY and CDR2 is SVGAGI in the germline V gene (reference sequence).

This clone was seen ten or more times. The chain joins TRBV4-1 to TRBJ2-7; 10 nucleotides line up with TRBD2. This CDR3 has 14 residues. The V gene's germline CDR1 is MGHRA and CDR2 YSYEKL. The junction had 3 bases not matched to a gene; V was cut back by 2 bases and J by 5 bases. For the CDR3, the DNA is TGCGCCAGCAGCCAACCGAGCGGGGGGGACGAGCAGTACTTC. As protein: CASSQPSGGDEQYF.

The chain uses TRBV4-1 and TRBJ2-3; 8 positions match TRBD2. Germline lookup yields CDR1 MGHRA and CDR2 YSYEKL. The V and J ends lost 2 bases and 7 bases, in that order; junction bases with no gene match: 5. The CDR3 runs to 14 residues. CDR3 coding DNA: TGCGCCAGCAGCCAAAGCTCGGGGGGGAATACGCAGTATTTT. This translates into CASSQSSGGNTQYF.

The CDR3 is CASSMVQNFEAFF. The CDR3 bases are TGTGCCAGTAGTATGGTCCAGAATTTTGAAGCTTTCTTT. The chain combines TRBV19 with TRBJ1-1; D is undetermined. Germline V gene sequence: CDR1 LNHDA, CDR2 SQIVND (reference sequence). The CDR3 loop spans 13 amino acids. V lost 3 bases, J lost 7 bases, and 12 bases lay in between.

The chain is built from TRBV5-1 and TRBJ2-7; TRBD1 aligns across 8 bases. The germline gives CDR1 SGHRS, CDR2 YFSETQ. The CDR3 runs 15 residues. V shed 1 base, J shed 6 bases, and the junction held 9 bases outside the gene matches. CDR3 sequence (DNA): TGCGCCAGCAGCTTGCTTCAGGGGGCGACCGCCGAGCAGTACTTC. This gives the protein CASSLLQGATAEQYF.

The genes are TRBV19 and TRBJ2-2; no definite D call. CDR3 length: 11 amino acids. Germline loops: CDR1 LNHDA, CDR2 SQIVND (reference sequence). V shed 7 bases and J shed 3 bases, with 3 bases lying between them. The CDR3 DNA reads TGTGCCAGTACTGACACCGGGGAGCTGTTTTTT. Its protein is CASTDTGELFF.

CDR3 in DNA: TGTGCCAGCAGCAGTAGCGCTTCGGACAGGGATACGCAGTATTTT. Its protein is CASSSSASDRDTQYF. This rearrangement joins TRBV9 to TRBJ2-3; TRBD1 matches 7 bases. Unmatched junction bases numbered 11, after V lost 4 bases and J lost 6 bases. The CDR3 contains 15 residues. Germline assignment: CDR1 SGDLS and CDR2 YYNGEE. The full variable domain, its missing parts supplied by reference TRBV9 and TRBJ2-3, is DSGVTQTPKHLITATGQRVTLRCSPRSGDLSVYWYQQSLDQGLQFLIQYYNGEERAKGNILERFSAQQFPDLHSELNLSSLELGDSALYFCASSSSASDRDTQYFGPGTRLTVL.

The rearrangement joins TRBV7-2 to TRBJ2-2; 9 bases match TRBD2. Germline lookup yields CDR1 SGHTA and CDR2 FQGNSA. The CDR3 spans 15 residues. Germline trimming cut 10 bases from V and 5 bases from J; bases unmatched to any gene: 11. CDR3 residues: CAIGRGSGGTGELFF. The CDR3 DNA follows: TGTGCCATAGGGCGGGGAAGCGGGGGGACCGGGGAGCTGTTTTTT.

This rearrangement joins TRBV7-7 to TRBJ1-1; D remains unclear. Germline lookup yields CDR1 SSHAT and CDR2 FNYEAQ (reference sequence). This CDR3 has 14 amino acids. Trimming took off 5 bases at V and 5 bases at J, with 15 bases between the two ends. The CDR3 DNA is TGTGCCAGCAGCCCGCCCGGAGAATTTACTGAAGCTTTCTTT. Residues: CASSPPGEFTEAFF.

This clone was detected a few times. The chain uses TRBV19 and TRBJ1-3, with unresolved D. The V end was cut by 6 bases, the J end by 4 bases, with 10 bases between. From germline, CDR1 is LNHDA and CDR2 SQIVND (reference sequence). The CDR3 contains 13 residues. Written as DNA, the CDR3 is TGTGCCAGTAGGAGCAGAGGAGGAAACACCATATATTTT. Its protein product is CASRSRGGNTIYF.

This clone was seen just once. The chain uses TRBV5-4 and TRBJ2-3; 7 bases agree with TRBD1. This CDR3 contains 14 residues. Germline values: CDR1 SGHNT, CDR2 YYREEE (reference sequence). The J segment lost 0 bases and the V segment lost 3 bases, leaving 1 base of the junction unmatched. The CDR3 loop reads CASSSDRSTDTQYF. For the CDR3, the DNA is TGTGCCAGCAGCTCGGACAGGAGCACAGATACGCAGTATTTT.

The V call is TRBV6-5, the J call TRBJ1-1; TRBD1 aligns across 8 bases. Germline CDR1 is MNHEY and CDR2 is SVGAGI. The CDR3 totals 15 residues. V dropped 2 bases and J dropped 5; count of bases not matched to a gene: 7. The CDR3 protein is CASSYGQGARTEAFF. DNA for the CDR3: TGTGCCAGCAGTTACGGGCAGGGGGCGCGAACTGAAGCTTTCTTT.

J is TRBJ2-7 and V is TRBV10-3; D is possibly TRBD2 (6 bases). Germline CDR1 is ENHRY and CDR2 is SYGVKD. V shed 3 bases and J shed 3 bases, with 15 bases lying between them. There are 15 residues in the CDR3. CDR3 protein: CAISEADQEGYEQYF. DNA for the CDR3: TGTGCCATCAGTGAAGCGGATCAGGAGGGCTACGAGCAGTACTTC.

The gene calls are TRBV7-8 and TRBJ2-5; D is undetermined. The CDR3 spans 14 residues. The V gene's germline CDR1 is SGHVS and CDR2 FQNEAQ. V gave up 6 bases and J gave up 9 bases, with 20 bases separating them. The CDR3 sequence: CASRLPQRSEAQYF. CDR3 DNA sequence: TGTGCCAGCAGATTACCCCAGCGAAGTGAGGCCCAGTACTTC.

This chain joins TRBV5-6 and TRBJ2-5, with a tentative D call TRBD1 (6 bases). Germline CDR1 and CDR2: SGHDT and YYEEEE. Trimming took off 0 bases at V and 5 bases at J, with 11 bases between the two ends. CDR3 size: 14 residues. CDR3 amino acids: CASSLAGARETQYF. CDR3 nucleotide sequence: TGTGCCAGCAGCTTGGCAGGGGCGCGTGAGACCCAGTACTTC.

This chain joins TRBV5-5 and TRBJ1-3, with a weak D call TRBD1 (5 bases). Germline values: CDR1 SGHKS, CDR2 YYEKEE (reference sequence). The CDR3 has 16 residues. Trimming took off 4 bases at V and 2 bases at J, with 16 bases between the two ends. The CDR3 spells CASSPSPGRTGNTIYF. In DNA, the CDR3 is TGTGCCAGCAGCCCAAGCCCAGGGAGGACTGGAAACACCATATATTTT.

The chain joins TRBV7-9 to TRBJ1-2; no clear D gene. CDR3 length: 14 residues. Trimming stripped 7 bases from V and 7 bases from J, with 19 bases between. The V gene's germline CDR1 is SEHNR and CDR2 FQNEAQ (reference sequence). CDR3 in amino acids: CASTDRYAGTGYTF. CDR3 sequence (DNA): TGTGCCAGCACCGATCGCTACGCTGGTACTGGCTACACCTTC.

The chain employs TRBV7-9 and TRBJ1-2, with D hard to call. The CDR3 is made up of 14 amino acids. The ends were cut back, 7 bases at V and 4 bases at J, with 16 bases in the middle. Germline V gene sequence: CDR1 SEHNR, CDR2 FQNEAQ (reference sequence). CDR3 DNA sequence: TGTGCCAGCACCTTGGACTTCGCGGCCTATGGCTACACCTTC. Its protein product is CASTLDFAAYGYTF. The full variable domain, with the rest looked up from reference TRBV7-9 and TRBJ1-2, is DTGVSQNPRHKITKRGQNVTFRCDPISEHNRLYWYRQTLGQGPEFLTYFQNEAQLEKSRLLSDRFSAERPKGSFSTLEIQRTEQGDSAMYLCASTLDFAAYGYTFGSGTRLTVV.

The chain combines TRBV11-2 with TRBJ1-2; 9 bases are shared with TRBD1. The germline gives CDR1 SGHAT, CDR2 FQNNGV. This CDR3 has 13 amino acids. J was trimmed by 8 bases and V by 5 bases; bases with no gene match: 6. The CDR3 nucleotides are TGTGCCAGCAGCGGGACAGGGTTGAGCGGCTACACCTTC. As protein: CASSGTGLSGYTF.

The gene calls are TRBV4-1 and TRBJ2-7; 9 positions agree with TRBD1. The CDR3 sequence is 15 residues long. CDR1 MGHRA and CDR2 YSYEKL come from the germline V gene. J was trimmed by 7 bases and V by 3 bases; bases with no gene match: 10. CDR3 sequence reads: CASSQSGTGSSEQYF. CDR3 bases: TGCGCCAGCAGCCAGTCCGGGACAGGGAGCTCGGAGCAGTACTTC.